A selection of T cell receptor beta chains follows, all from one sample in a study of shared clonotypes between healthy human individuals. Clones were read by immunoSEQ multiplex PCR, and TCRdb kept only the in-frame ones, dropping some. The sample lists 900,000 to 1,200,000 clones; roughly 74% were seen once. The sample taken for sequencing was memory CD4+ T cells from PBMCs. The receptors stem from a man between 18 and 29 years old in good health. Some clones in this sample may be carry-over from other donors' samples. The CDR3 runs from the conserved cysteine through the conserved F or W. D genes are given only for firm matches. Not every row has a clone size; where given, it reads once, few, many or a size class.

D: TRBD2
J: TRBJ2-5
size: NA
V: TRBV9
DNA: TGTGCCAGCAGCGGGGGACTAGCGGGAGAAGAGACCCAGTACTTC
CDR3: CASSGGLAGEETQYF

D: NA
J: TRBJ1-2
size: NA
V: TRBV2
DNA: TGTGCCAGCAGTGAGGGCAGGGATAGGAGCTACACCTTC
CDR3: CASSEGRDRSYTF

D: TRBD2
J: TRBJ2-7
size: NA
V: TRBV7-2
DNA: TGTGCCAGCAGCTTAGCCAGCGGGGGGGTCTACGAGCAGTACTTC
CDR3: CASSLASGGVYEQYF

D: TRBD2
J: TRBJ2-7
size: NA
V: TRBV6-6
DNA: TGTGCCAGCAGTTACCCGCCGGGGGGGCAGGCTTACGAGCAGTACTTC
CDR3: CASSYPPGGQAYEQYF

D: TRBD2
J: TRBJ2-3
size: NA
V: TRBV9
DNA: TGTGCCAGCAGCCCGCGGGCTAGCGGACCAGATACGCAGTATTTT
CDR3: CASSPRASGPDTQYF

D: NA
J: TRBJ1-1
size: few
V: TRBV5-1
DNA: TGCGCCAGCAGCGCCGAGGGGAGTAGGGCTGAAGCTTTCTTT
CDR3: CASSAEGSRAEAFF

D: NA
J: TRBJ2-5
size: NA
V: TRBV20-1
DNA: TGCAGTGCCTCCATAGAGACCCAGTACTTC
CDR3: CSASIETQYF

D: NA
J: TRBJ1-2
size: NA
V: TRBV28
DNA: TGTGCCAGCAGGAGCCTTGGCGAGACCAACTATGGCTACACCTTC
CDR3: CASRSLGETNYGYTF

D: NA
J: TRBJ1-1
size: NA
V: TRBV6-6
DNA: TGTGCCAGCAGTTACCCACTCGACACCGCAGGCACTGAAGCTTTCTTT
CDR3: CASSYPLDTAGTEAFF

D: TRBD1
J: TRBJ2-3
size: NA
V: TRBV7-7
DNA: TGTGCCAGCAGCTTTCAGGGGGCTAGCACAGATACGCAGTATTTT
CDR3: CASSFQGASTDTQYF

D: TRBD1
J: TRBJ2-7
size: NA
V: TRBV4-2
DNA: TGTGCCAGCAGCTATAGCGCCGGGACAGGGGGTTACGAGCAGTACTTC
CDR3: CASSYSAGTGGYEQYF

D: TRBD1
J: TRBJ1-3
size: NA
V: TRBV6-5
DNA: TGTGCCAGCAGTTACTCGAGGTCAGGGGGAGGAAACACCATATATTTT
CDR3: CASSYSRSGGGNTIYF

D: TRBD1
J: TRBJ2-7
size: NA
V: TRBV7-3
DNA: TGTGCCAGCAGCCCACCGGGACAGGGTATTTCCTACGAGCAGTACTTC
CDR3: CASSPPGQGISYEQYF

D: NA
J: TRBJ2-5
size: NA
V: TRBV9
DNA: TGTGCCAGCAGCGCCCGGCCGAAAGAGACCCAGTACTTC
CDR3: CASSARPKETQYF

D: TRBD2
J: TRBJ2-3
size: NA
V: TRBV18
DNA: TGTGCCAGCTCTCCCTCCGAGCGGGAGATGGCAGATACGCAGTATTTT
CDR3: CASSPSEREMADTQYF

D: TRBD1
J: TRBJ2-1
size: NA
V: TRBV18
DNA: TGTGCCAGCTCACCACCGACAGGGGGTGGCAATGAGCAGTTCTTC
CDR3: CASSPPTGGGNEQFF

D: NA
J: TRBJ1-5
size: NA
V: TRBV21-1
DNA: TGTGCCAGCAGCAAACAAAGGGCCCGGAAAGGGGCCTGCGAAACCAATCAGCCCCAGCATTTT
CDR3: CASSKQRARKGACETNQPQHF

D: TRBD2
J: TRBJ2-7
size: few
V: TRBV7-8
DNA: TGTGCCAGCAGCTCCCTCAGGGCGGGGGACTACGAGCAGTACTTC
CDR3: CASSSLRAGDYEQYF

D: NA
J: TRBJ2-7
size: NA
V: TRBV5-1
DNA: TGCGCCAGCAGCTTCAATACAGGGGAGGGCGAGCAGTACTTC
CDR3: CASSFNTGEGEQYF

D: NA
J: TRBJ1-4
size: NA
V: TRBV2
DNA: TGTGCCAGCAGTTCCGTGACTCGGCAAAGCGAAAAACTGTTTTTT
CDR3: CASSSVTRQSEKLFF

D: NA
J: TRBJ2-3
size: NA
V: TRBV18
DNA: TGTGCCAGCTCACCACTACCCCAAGGTACAGATACGCAGTATTTT
CDR3: CASSPLPQGTDTQYF

D: NA
J: TRBJ2-5
size: few
V: TRBV7-2
DNA: TGTGCCAGCAGCTCAAAGACAGGCTACCAAGAGACCCAGTACTTC
CDR3: CASSSKTGYQETQYF

D: NA
J: TRBJ1-2
size: once
V: TRBV6-5
DNA: TGTGCCAGCAGTTACTACCCGGGCGCCGGAAGGGAAGGCTACACCTTC
CDR3: CASSYYPGAGREGYTF

D: NA
J: TRBJ1-1
size: NA
V: TRBV18
DNA: TGTGCCAGCTCATCCACCGGGCTGGGGTCAAACACTGAAGCTTTCTTT
CDR3: CASSSTGLGSNTEAFF

D: NA
J: TRBJ2-3
size: NA
V: TRBV29-1
DNA: TGCAGCGTTACGGCAGGTACAGATACGCAGTATTTT
CDR3: CSVTAGTDTQYF

D: NA
J: TRBJ2-2
size: NA
V: TRBV5-4
DNA: TGTGCCAGCAGCTTGATGGGGGAACCCGGGGAGCTGCTTTTT
CDR3: CASSLMGEPGELLF

D: NA
J: TRBJ2-3
size: NA
V: TRBV5-1
DNA: TGCGCCAGCAGCCCTGCTCTAGCGCTAAGCACAGATACGCAGTATTTT
CDR3: CASSPALALSTDTQYF

D: NA
J: TRBJ1-1
size: NA
V: TRBV18
DNA: TGTGCCAGCACACAACAGGCGGAGGCTGAAGCTTTCTTT
CDR3: CASTQQAEAEAFF

D: NA
J: TRBJ2-7
size: NA
V: TRBV5-1
DNA: TGCGCCAGCAGCTATCTTGGATTAGGGACCGGCGAGCAGTACTTC
CDR3: CASSYLGLGTGEQYF